This TCR beta chain was captured in a study of cytotoxic CD8 clonotypes in ibrutinib-treated CLL (dated by TCRdb to 2020 to 2022). Study-wide context: The cohort included around 15 treatment-naive and ten to eleven relapsed/refractory patients; roughly 17 were IGHV unmutated. Longitudinal samples were obtainable from about 30% of the roughly 90 participants in the trial. All remission and progressive disease samples were collected while patients were still receiving ibrutinib. Response samples were taken after a median of roughly 12 months on treatment, ranging from roughly 6 to 36 months. On average, each sample had approximately 260,000 productive templates and about 89,000 productive rearrangements. Responses were partial in some 24 patients and complete in 2; after median around 72 months follow-up, 14 stayed in remission and around 12 progressed. Cryopreserved peripheral blood mononuclear cells were obtained prior to treatment, at the time of response, and at either disease progression or sustained remission.

The V end loses 6 bases and the J end loses 3 bases, and a stretch of 15 bases separates them. Its CDR3 holds 13 amino acids, cysteine through phenylalanine. The retained sequence is limited to the CDR3, 39 bases, with the frame set at the first base. Sequences GTSNPN (CDR1) and SVGIG (CDR2) are obtained from the germline V gene (reference sequence). On a MiSeq, deep resolution sequencing aimed for a depth between 1 in 1 million and 1 in 200,000 T cells, with each clonotype covered 10x on average. TCR beta libraries were generated with the immunoSEQ hsTCRB Kit. As for how the authors treated the data: Data were analyzed with ImmunoSEQ Data Assistant and ImmunoSEQ Analyzer, with V, D and J genes assigned per IMGT definitions. Clonality, with values ranging from 0 to 1, was calculated as one minus the normalized Shannon entropy of productive rearrangement frequencies. Only overrepresented clonotypes making up at least 0.05% of the repertoire of each patient were included in the public clonotype analysis. Thirteen age-matched healthy donor repertoires from immuneACCESS were used as controls for clonality. Drawn from immuneACCESS, this table holds only the in-frame rearrangements with V and J called that TCRdb kept. Clones are partly lost; checked studies trace under half to an unresolved V gene and leave the rest unexplained. V and J calls and clone size follow that table, whereas D and trimming were derived from the DNA. The sample table contains more than 200,000 clones; only one count was recorded for 70% of them. 15% of the sample is in the top ten clones.

Details on this clone: This receptor's antigen is unknown. Base qualities are not provided; no much larger clone lies one nucleotide away.

The paper as a whole reports these results and caveats: Sampling times were not matched between sustained-remission and progressing patients, and lymph node repertoires were not studied. Baseline clonality was found to be higher than that of age-matched healthy donors and was strongly correlated with circulating CD8+ T-cell counts. Public clonotypes were rare and either shrank or stayed stable during treatment, and the rise in clonality at ibrutinib response reflected expansion of private clonotypes. Clonality increased at ibrutinib response, stayed stable in sustained remission, and fell back toward baseline at progression.

Read against the paper, the sample's time point label means: approximately 25 months on ibrutinib. For TCR beta library preparation, about 2 micrograms of genomic DNA was extracted from cryopreserved PBMCs. Longitudinal blood samples from CLL patients on ibrutinib monotherapy underwent high-throughput TCR beta sequencing. The patients were enrolled in a single-center, open-label phase 2 trial of ibrutinib monotherapy. The TCR comes from a human donor with chronic lymphocytic leukemia. The source was PBMCs, collected after 24 months of ibrutinib treatment. The chain is assembled from TRBV30 and TRBJ2-7, with the D call tentatively TRBD1 or TRBD2, each fitting 5 bases. This receptor carries the CDR3 CACKRDLSYEQYF. The DNA is TGTGCCTGTAAAAGGGACCTTAGCTACGAGCAGTACTTC.